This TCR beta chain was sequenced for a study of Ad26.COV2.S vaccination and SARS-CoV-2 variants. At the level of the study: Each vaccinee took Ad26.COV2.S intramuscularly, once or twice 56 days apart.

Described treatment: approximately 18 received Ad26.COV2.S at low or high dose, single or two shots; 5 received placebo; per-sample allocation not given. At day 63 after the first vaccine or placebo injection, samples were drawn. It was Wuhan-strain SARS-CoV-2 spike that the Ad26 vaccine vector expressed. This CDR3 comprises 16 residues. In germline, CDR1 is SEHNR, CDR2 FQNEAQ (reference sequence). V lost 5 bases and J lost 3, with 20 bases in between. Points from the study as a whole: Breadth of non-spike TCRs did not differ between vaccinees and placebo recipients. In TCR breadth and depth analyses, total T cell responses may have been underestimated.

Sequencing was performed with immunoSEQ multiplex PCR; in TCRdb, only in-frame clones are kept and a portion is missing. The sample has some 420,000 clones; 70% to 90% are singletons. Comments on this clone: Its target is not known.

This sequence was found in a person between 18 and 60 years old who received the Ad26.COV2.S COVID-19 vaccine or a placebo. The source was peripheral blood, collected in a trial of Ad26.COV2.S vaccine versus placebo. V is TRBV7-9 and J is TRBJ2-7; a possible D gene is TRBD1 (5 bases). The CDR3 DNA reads TGTGCCAGCAGCCGGGTAGGTCCGGACAACTTCTACGAGCAGTACTTC. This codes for CASSRVGPDNFYEQYF. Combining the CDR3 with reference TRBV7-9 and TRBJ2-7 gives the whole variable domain DTGVSQNPRHKITKRGQNVTFRCDPISEHNRLYWYRQTLGQGPEFLTYFQNEAQLEKSRLLSDRFSAERPKGSFSTLEIQRTEQGDSAMYLCASSRVGPDNFYEQYFGPGTRLTVT.